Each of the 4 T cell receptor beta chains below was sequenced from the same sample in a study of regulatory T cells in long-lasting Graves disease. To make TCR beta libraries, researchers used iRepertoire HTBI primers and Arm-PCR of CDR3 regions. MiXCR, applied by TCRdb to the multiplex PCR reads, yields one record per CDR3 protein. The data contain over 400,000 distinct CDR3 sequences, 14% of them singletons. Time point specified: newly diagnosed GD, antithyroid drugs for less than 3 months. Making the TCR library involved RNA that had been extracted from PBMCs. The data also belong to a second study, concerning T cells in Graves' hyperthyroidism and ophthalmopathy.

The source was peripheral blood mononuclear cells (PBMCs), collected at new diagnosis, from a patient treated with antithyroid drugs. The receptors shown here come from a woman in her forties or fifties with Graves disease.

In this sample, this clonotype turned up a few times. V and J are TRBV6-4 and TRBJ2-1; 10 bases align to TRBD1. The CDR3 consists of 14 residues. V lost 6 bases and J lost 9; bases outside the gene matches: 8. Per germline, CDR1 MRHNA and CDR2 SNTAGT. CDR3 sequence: CASRPGQGISEQFF. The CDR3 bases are TGTGCCAGCAGACCGGGACAGGGGATTTCTGAGCAGTTCTTC.

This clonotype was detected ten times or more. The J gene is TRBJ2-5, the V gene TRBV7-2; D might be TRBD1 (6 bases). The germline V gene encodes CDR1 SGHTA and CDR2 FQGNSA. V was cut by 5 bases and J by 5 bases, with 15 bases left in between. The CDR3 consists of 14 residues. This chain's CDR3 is CASSPQGIRETQYF. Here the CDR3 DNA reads TGTGCCAGCAGCCCACAGGGAATTCGGGAGACCCAGTACTTC.

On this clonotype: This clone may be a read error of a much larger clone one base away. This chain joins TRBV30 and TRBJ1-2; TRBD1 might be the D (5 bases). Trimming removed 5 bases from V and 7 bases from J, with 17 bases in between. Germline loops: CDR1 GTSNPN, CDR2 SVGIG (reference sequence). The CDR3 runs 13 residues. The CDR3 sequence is CAWGARALLGYTF. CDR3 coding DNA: TGTGCCTGGGGTGCCAGGGCGCTTCTTGGCTACACCTTC.

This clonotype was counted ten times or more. The DNA of the CDR3 is TGTGCCAGCAGCTTAGTTGGCGGGAGCTCCTACGAGCAGTACTTC. As protein: CASSLVGGSSYEQYF. V usage is TRBV7-9 and J usage is TRBJ2-7; 7 nucleotides line up with TRBD2. This CDR3 is built from 15 residues. Germline V gene lookup returns CDR1 SEHNR and CDR2 FQNEAQ (reference sequence). V lost 1 base, J lost 0 bases, and 3 bases stayed unmatched.